This TCR beta chain is drawn from a study of long-term antiretroviral therapy in people with HIV. Sequencing used immunoSEQ v3.0 at survey level. The assay was immunoSEQ multiplex PCR, and TCRdb's table has in-frame clones only and misses some. Of 9,000 to 15,000 clones in the sample, around 79% were seen once. The V and J ends lost 5 bases and 6 bases, in that order; junction bases with no gene match: 2. The CDR3 is made up of 13 amino acids. The germline CDR1 and CDR2 sequences are SGDLS and YYNGEE. This receptor was obtained from a man aged 40-50 years with HIV. The gene calls are TRBV9 and TRBJ1-4; 9 positions agree with TRBD1. Sequenced here: unsorted PBMCs, sampled approximately 3.1 years before starting antiretroviral therapy. The CDR3 is CASRGQGDEKLFF. The CDR3, as DNA: TGTGCCAGCAGGGGACAGGGAGATGAAAAACTGTTTTTT.